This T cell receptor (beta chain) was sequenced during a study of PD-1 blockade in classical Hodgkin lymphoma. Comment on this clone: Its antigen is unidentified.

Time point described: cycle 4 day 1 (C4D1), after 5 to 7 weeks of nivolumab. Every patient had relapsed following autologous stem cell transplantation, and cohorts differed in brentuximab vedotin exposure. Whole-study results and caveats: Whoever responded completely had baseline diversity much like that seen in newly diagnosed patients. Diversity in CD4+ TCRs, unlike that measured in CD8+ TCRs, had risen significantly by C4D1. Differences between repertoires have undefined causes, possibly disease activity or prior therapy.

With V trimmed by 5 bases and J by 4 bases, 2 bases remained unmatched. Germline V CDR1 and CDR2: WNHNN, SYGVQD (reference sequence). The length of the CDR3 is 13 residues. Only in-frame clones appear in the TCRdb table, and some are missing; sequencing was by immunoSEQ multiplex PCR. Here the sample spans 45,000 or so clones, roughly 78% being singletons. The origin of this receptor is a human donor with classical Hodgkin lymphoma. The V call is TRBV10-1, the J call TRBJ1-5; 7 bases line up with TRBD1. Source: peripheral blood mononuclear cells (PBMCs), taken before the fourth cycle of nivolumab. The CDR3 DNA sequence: TGCGCCAGCAGTAACAGGGGTAATCAGCCCCAGCATTTT. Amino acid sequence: CASSNRGNQPQHF.